This record looks at one TCR beta chain sequence and its context. Its cognate antigen is unknown. The germline gene is not matched at one end of the junction; a read error may be the cause. The data were obtained in a study of T-cell reconstitution after alpha-beta-depleted transplantation in children. Library preparation (for TCRbeta) was performed with unique molecular identifiers. TCRdb used MiXCR to reprocess the PCR reads, holding one entry per CDR3 protein. The sample has approximately 110,000 distinct CDR3 sequences, approximately 22% seen once; the top ten hold about 10%. Overall study results and limits: The study reportedly traced alpha-beta T cells about two months after transplant to several hundred expanded graft clones. Among T cells one year after transplant, newly produced cells accounted for most counts and diversity. Surviving recipient T cells and intrathymic progenitors accounted for some patients' high TCRbeta diversity at day 60.

The CDR3 extends over 15 amino acids. The TCR originated in a male patient under 10 years old who had a stem cell transplant for chronic granulomatous disease, so the T cells may come from the graft donor. The chain couples TRBV12-3 or TRBV12-4 to TRBJ2-1, with TRBD2 matching over 11 bases. Sample: PBMCs, mostly from graft donor cells, taken 180 days after TCRalphabeta/CD19-depleted stem cell transplant. This CDR3 is CASSPSGRSYNGQFF. The CDR3 nucleotides read TGTGCCAGCAGTCCTAGCGGGAGGAGCTACAATGGGCAGTTCTTC.